The clone carrying this T cell receptor beta chain has only a few counts. Germline CDR1 and CDR2: KGHSH and LQKENI. V was clipped by 6 bases and J by 3 bases; unmatched bases: 6. The CDR3 consists of 15 residues. The sample originates from a study of blood T cell repertoires in COVID-19. Across the whole study: Samples representing acute and convalescent COVID-19 were sourced from the United States, Italy and Spain. In each case, the material was cDNA or gDNA derived from T cells, B-cell-depleted T cells, or PBMCs.

Assay: immunoSEQ multiplex PCR; the TCRdb copy retains only in-frame clones and omits some. The data show 150,000 to 180,000 clones, 60% to 85% seen once. Sequencing was done on a sample of peripheral blood. This sequence joins TRBV18 and TRBJ1-5, with 9 bases lining up with TRBD1. The clonotype comes from a man at least 80 years old with acute or convalescent COVID-19. The CDR3 protein is CASSRDRDSNQPQHF. The CDR3 DNA reads as TGTGCCAGCTCCCGGGACAGGGACTCCAATCAGCCCCAGCATTTT.